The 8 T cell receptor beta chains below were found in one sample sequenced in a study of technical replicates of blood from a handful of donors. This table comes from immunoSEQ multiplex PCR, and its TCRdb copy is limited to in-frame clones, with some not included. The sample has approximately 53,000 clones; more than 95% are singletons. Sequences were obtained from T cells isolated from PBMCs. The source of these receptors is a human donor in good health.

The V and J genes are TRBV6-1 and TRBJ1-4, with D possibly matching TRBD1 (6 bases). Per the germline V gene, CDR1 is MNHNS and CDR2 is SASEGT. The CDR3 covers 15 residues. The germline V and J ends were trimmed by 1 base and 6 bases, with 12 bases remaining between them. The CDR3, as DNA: TGTGCCAGCAGTGAAGGAGAAACAGGGTATGAAAAACTGTTTTTT. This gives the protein CASSEGETGYEKLFF.

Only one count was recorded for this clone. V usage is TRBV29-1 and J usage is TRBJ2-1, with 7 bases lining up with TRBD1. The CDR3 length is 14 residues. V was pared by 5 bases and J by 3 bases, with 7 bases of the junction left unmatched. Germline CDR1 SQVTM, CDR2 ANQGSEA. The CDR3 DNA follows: TGCAGCGTTTGGGGACAGAGTATCTACAATGAGCAGTTCTTC. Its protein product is CSVWGQSIYNEQFF.

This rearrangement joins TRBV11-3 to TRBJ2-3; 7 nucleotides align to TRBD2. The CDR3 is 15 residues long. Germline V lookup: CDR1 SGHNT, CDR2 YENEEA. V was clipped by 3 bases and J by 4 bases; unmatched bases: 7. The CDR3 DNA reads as TGTGCCAGCAGCTTGGGGGGGGTATGGGCAGATACGCAGTATTTT. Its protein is CASSLGGVWADTQYF.

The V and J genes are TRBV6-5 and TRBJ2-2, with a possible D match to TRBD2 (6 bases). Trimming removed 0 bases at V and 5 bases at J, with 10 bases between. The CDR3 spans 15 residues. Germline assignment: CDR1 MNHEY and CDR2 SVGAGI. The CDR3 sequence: CASSYSAGRTGELFF. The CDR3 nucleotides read TGTGCCAGCAGTTACTCCGCGGGGCGGACCGGGGAGCTGTTTTTT.

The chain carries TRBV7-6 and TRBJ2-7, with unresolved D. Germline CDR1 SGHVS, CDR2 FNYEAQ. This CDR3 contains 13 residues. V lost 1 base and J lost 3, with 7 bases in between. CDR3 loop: CASSLGPSYEQYF. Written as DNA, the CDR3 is TGTGCCAGCAGCTTAGGGCCTAGCTACGAGCAGTACTTC.

The CDR3 here is CASSVDTPKTDTQYF. CDR3 bases: TGTGCCAGCAGCGTAGACACCCCAAAAACAGATACGCAGTATTTT. V gene TRBV9 combines with J gene TRBJ2-3, with no clear D. Per germline, CDR1 SGDLS and CDR2 YYNGEE. This CDR3 contains 15 residues. Deletions cut 0 bases from V and 3 bases from J, with 11 bases between.

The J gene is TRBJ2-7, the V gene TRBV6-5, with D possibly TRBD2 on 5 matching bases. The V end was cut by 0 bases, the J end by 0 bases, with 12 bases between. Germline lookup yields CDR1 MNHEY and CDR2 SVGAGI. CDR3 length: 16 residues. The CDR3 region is CASSYSVGESSYEQYF. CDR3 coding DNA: TGTGCCAGCAGTTACTCCGTCGGGGAAAGCTCCTACGAGCAGTACTTC.

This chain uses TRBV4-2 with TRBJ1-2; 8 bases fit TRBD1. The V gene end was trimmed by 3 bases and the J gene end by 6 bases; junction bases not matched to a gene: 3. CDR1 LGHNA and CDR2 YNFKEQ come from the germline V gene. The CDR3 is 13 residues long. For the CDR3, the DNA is TGTGCCAGCAGCCATTCAGGGGGCGATGGCTACACCTTC. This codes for CASSHSGGDGYTF.